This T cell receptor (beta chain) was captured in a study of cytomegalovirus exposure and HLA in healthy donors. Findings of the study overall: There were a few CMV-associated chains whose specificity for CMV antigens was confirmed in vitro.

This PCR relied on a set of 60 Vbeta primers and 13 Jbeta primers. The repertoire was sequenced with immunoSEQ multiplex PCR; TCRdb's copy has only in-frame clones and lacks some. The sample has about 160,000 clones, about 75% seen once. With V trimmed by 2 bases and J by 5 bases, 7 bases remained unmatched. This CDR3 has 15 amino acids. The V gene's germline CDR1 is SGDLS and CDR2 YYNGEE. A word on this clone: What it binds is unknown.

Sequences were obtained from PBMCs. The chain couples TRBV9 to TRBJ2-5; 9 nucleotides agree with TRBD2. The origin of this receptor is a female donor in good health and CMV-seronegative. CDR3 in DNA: TGTGCCAGCAGCGTCGGCGGGGGGGCGTTGGAGACCCAGTACTTC. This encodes CASSVGGGALETQYF.